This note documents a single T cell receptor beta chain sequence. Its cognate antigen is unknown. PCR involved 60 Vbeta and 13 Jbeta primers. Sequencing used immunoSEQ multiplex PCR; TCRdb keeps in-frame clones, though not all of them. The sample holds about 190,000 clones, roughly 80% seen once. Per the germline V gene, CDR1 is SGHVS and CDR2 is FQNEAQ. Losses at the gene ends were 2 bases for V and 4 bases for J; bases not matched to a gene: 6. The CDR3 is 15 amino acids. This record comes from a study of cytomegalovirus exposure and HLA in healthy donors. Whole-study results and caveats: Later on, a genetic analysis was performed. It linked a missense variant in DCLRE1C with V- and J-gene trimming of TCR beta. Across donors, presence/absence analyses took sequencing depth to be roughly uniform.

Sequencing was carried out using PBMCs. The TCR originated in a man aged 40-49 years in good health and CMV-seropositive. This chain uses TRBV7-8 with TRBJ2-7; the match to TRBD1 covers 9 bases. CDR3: CASSLRPTGGYEQYF. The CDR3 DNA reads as TGTGCCAGCAGCTTACGCCCGACAGGGGGGTACGAGCAGTACTTC.